The rows below give T cell receptor beta chains drawn from one sample of a study of OX40 agonist ivuxolimab in advanced cancers. Here immunoSEQ multiplex PCR was the method, and the copy in TCRdb shows in-frame clones only, minus some. The sample records about 150,000 clones, roughly 92% being singletons. The sequencing here drew on CD4+ or CD8+ T cells sorted from blood, taken in a trial of the OX40 agonist ivuxolimab. These receptors were taken from an adult with an advanced solid tumor such as melanoma, head and neck, liver or kidney cancer. Each CDR3 is given with its conserved first and last residue. The order of the fields is J gene, D gene, V gene, CDR3 protein. The D gene is left open where the match is weak.

J: TRBJ2-5
D: NA
V: TRBV2
CDR3: CASSEGTETQYF

J: TRBJ2-7
D: TRBD1
V: TRBV28
CDR3: CASSSTGQGAGEQYF

J: TRBJ2-7
D: NA
V: TRBV5-4
CDR3: CASSLDSRAASEQYF

J: TRBJ1-1
D: TRBD1
V: TRBV5-6
CDR3: CASSWGTGGAFF

J: TRBJ2-3
D: NA
V: TRBV19
CDR3: CASSIWASPSTDTQYF

J: TRBJ2-7
D: TRBD1
V: TRBV5-1
CDR3: CASSWTGTGGYEQYF

J: TRBJ2-7
D: NA
V: TRBV28
CDR3: CASVSSNYEQYF

J: TRBJ2-7
D: TRBD1
V: TRBV19
CDR3: CATYRGRVRYEQYF

J: TRBJ2-3
D: TRBD2
V: TRBV6-4
CDR3: CASKRWGGSTDTQYF

J: TRBJ1-5
D: TRBD1
V: TRBV10-1
CDR3: CAIPDRGYSNQPQHF

J: TRBJ2-1
D: TRBD2
V: TRBV11-3
CDR3: CASNRGAGGSYNEQFF

J: TRBJ2-1
D: NA
V: TRBV20-1
CDR3: CSARYNEQFF

J: TRBJ2-5
D: NA
V: TRBV18
CDR3: CASSPSQLQETQYF

J: TRBJ2-5
D: NA
V: TRBV6-1
CDR3: CASSDNGGETQYF

J: TRBJ2-1
D: NA
V: TRBV28
CDR3: CASTPGGQGVYNEQFF

J: TRBJ2-1
D: NA
V: TRBV7-2
CDR3: CASSLEIADYNEQFF

J: TRBJ2-5
D: NA
V: TRBV7-2
CDR3: CASSLEGGAQYF

J: TRBJ1-4
D: NA
V: TRBV6-4
CDR3: CASSAGFATNEKLFF

J: TRBJ1-5
D: NA
V: TRBV2
CDR3: CASENSNQPQHF

J: TRBJ1-3
D: NA
V: TRBV11-2
CDR3: CASSEQGYTIYF

J: TRBJ2-2
D: TRBD2
V: TRBV5-4
CDR3: CASSPIRGGRNTGELFF

J: TRBJ2-2
D: NA
V: TRBV7-3
CDR3: CASSFRQGGTGELFF

J: TRBJ1-2
D: NA
V: TRBV5-1
CDR3: CASSTTSSNYGYTF

J: TRBJ1-1
D: NA
V: TRBV28
CDR3: CASSLATAFNTEAFF

J: TRBJ2-7
D: NA
V: TRBV6-5
CDR3: CASSPGLSYEQYF

J: TRBJ2-7
D: TRBD1
V: TRBV11-3
CDR3: CASSLFGQVGDEQYF

J: TRBJ1-5
D: TRBD1
V: TRBV29-1
CDR3: CSVGTGAQPQHF

J: TRBJ2-7
D: TRBD1
V: TRBV9
CDR3: CASSPEPGQGAREQYF

J: TRBJ2-7
D: NA
V: TRBV5-4
CDR3: CASSLEQRYEQYF

J: TRBJ1-3
D: NA
V: TRBV18
CDR3: CASSDYRASGNTIYF

J: TRBJ2-1
D: NA
V: TRBV27
CDR3: CATMIRAYNEQFF

J: TRBJ1-1
D: NA
V: TRBV9
CDR3: CASSVDRSMNTEAFF

J: TRBJ2-7
D: NA
V: TRBV10-3
CDR3: CAISPRERESYEQYF

J: TRBJ2-2
D: NA
V: TRBV12-2
CDR3: CASRPRLGTNTGELFF

J: TRBJ1-1
D: NA
V: TRBV18
CDR3: CASSPILGPPAADTEAFF

J: TRBJ1-5
D: TRBD1
V: TRBV18
CDR3: CASSPKGLQGKPQHF

J: TRBJ1-2
D: TRBD1
V: TRBV27
CDR3: CASSHGTGASYGYTF

J: TRBJ1-6
D: NA
V: TRBV7-8
CDR3: CASSLQPRNSPLHF

J: TRBJ1-2
D: NA
V: TRBV19
CDR3: CASSITPAHRTYGYTF